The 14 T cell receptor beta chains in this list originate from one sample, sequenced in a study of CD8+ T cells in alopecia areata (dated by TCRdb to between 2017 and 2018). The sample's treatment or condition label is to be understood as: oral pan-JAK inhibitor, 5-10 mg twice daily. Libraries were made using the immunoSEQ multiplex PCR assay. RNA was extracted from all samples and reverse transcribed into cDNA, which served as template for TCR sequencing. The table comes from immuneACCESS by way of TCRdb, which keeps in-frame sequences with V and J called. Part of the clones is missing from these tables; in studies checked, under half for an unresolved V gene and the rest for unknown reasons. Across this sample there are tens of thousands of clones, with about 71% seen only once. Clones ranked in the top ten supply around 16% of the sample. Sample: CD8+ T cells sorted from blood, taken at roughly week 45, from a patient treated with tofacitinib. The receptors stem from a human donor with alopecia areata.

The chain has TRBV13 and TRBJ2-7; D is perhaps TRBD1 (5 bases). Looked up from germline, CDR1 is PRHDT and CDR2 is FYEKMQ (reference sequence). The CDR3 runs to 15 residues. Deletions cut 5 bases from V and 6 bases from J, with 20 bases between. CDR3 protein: CASSPGAYPPREQYF. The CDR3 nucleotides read TGTGCCAGCAGCCCTGGGGCTTATCCTCCTCGCGAGCAGTACTTC.

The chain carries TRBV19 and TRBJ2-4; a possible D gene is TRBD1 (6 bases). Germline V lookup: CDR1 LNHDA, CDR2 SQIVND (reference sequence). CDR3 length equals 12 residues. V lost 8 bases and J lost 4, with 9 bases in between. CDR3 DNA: TGTGCCAGTGTCGGACAGAAAAACATTCAGTACTTC. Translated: CASVGQKNIQYF.

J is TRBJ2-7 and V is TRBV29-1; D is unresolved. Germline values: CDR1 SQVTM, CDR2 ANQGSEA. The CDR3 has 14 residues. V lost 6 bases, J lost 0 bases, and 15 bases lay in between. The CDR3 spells CSVPRTSNSYEQYF. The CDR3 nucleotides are TGCAGCGTACCACGAACTTCCAACTCCTACGAGCAGTACTTC.

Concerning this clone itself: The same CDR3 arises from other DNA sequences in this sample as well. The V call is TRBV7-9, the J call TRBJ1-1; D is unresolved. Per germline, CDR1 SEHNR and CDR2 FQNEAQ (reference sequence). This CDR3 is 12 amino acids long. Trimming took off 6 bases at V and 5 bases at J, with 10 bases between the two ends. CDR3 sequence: CASSPGGTEAFF. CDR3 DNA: TGTGCCAGCAGTCCCGGTGGGACTGAAGCTTTCTTT.

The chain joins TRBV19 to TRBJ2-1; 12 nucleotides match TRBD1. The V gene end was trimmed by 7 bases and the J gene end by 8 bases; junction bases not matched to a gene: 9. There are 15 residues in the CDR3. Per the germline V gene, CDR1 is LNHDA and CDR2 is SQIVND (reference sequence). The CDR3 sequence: CASNPPGQGADEQFF. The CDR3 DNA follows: TGTGCCAGTAACCCACCGGGACAGGGGGCGGATGAGCAGTTCTTC.

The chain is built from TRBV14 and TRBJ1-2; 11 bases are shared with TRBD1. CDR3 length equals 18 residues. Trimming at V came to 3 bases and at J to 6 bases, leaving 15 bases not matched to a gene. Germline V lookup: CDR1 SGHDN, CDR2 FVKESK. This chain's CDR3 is CASSQESRTGGYRDGYTF. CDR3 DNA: TGTGCCAGCAGCCAGGAGAGCCGGACAGGGGGCTACAGGGATGGCTACACCTTC.

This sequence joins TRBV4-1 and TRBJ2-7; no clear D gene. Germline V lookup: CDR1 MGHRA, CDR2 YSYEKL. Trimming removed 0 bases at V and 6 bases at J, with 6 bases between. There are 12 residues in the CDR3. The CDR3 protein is CASSQDTSEQYF. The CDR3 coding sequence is TGCGCCAGCAGCCAAGATACATCCGAGCAGTACTTC.

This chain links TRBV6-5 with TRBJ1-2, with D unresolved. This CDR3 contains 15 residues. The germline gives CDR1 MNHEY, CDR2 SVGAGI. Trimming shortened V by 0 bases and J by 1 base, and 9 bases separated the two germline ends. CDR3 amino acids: CASSYSKDGNYGYTF. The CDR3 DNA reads TGTGCCAGCAGTTACTCGAAGGACGGTAACTATGGCTACACCTTC.

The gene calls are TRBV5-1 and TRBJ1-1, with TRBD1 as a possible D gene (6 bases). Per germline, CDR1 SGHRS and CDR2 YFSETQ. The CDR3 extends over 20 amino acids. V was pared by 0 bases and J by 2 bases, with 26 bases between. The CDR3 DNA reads TGCGCCAGCAGCTTGGAGGGCAGGGGACGCCGTAGTGGATTCAACACTGAAGCTTTCTTT. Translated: CASSLEGRGRRSGFNTEAFF.

CDR3 coding DNA: TGTGCCAGCAGTTCGACCTCCGGGACACACTATGGCTACACCTTC. Residues: CASSSTSGTHYGYTF. The gene calls are TRBV6-6 and TRBJ1-2, with D possibly matching TRBD1 (6 bases). The germline V gene has CDR1 MNHNY and CDR2 SVGAGI (reference sequence). This CDR3 has 15 amino acids. V lost 4 bases, J lost 3 bases, and 15 bases lay in between.

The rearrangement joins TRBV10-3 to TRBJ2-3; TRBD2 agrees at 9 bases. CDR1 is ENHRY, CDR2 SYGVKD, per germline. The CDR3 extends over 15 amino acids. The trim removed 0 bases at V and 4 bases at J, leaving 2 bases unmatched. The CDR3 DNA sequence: TGTGCCATCAGTGAGTCGGGACTAGCCTCAGATACGCAGTATTTT. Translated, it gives CAISESGLASDTQYF.

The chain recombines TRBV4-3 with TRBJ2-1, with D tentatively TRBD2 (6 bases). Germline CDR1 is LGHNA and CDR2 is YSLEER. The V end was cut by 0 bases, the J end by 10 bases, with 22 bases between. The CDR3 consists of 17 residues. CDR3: CASSQDWYGGITMEQFF. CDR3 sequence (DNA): TGCGCCAGCAGCCAAGATTGGTACGGGGGTATTACAATGGAGCAGTTCTTC.

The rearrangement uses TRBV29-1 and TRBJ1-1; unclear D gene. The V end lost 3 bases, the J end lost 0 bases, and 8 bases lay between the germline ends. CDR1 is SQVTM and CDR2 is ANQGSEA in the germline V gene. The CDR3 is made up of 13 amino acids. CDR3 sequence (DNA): TGCAGCGTTGATGACGCAATGAACACTGAAGCTTTCTTT. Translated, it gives CSVDDAMNTEAFF.

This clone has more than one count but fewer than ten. The CDR3 region has the DNA TGTGCCAGCAGCTTAGTTGCTCGGCAGGATTCCTCTGGAAACACCATATATTTT. It translates to CASSLVARQDSSGNTIYF. This chain joins TRBV7-8 and TRBJ1-3, with D hard to call. V dropped 1 base and J dropped 0 bases, with 16 bases sitting between them. The CDR3 is 18 amino acids. In germline, CDR1 is SGHVS, CDR2 FQNEAQ.